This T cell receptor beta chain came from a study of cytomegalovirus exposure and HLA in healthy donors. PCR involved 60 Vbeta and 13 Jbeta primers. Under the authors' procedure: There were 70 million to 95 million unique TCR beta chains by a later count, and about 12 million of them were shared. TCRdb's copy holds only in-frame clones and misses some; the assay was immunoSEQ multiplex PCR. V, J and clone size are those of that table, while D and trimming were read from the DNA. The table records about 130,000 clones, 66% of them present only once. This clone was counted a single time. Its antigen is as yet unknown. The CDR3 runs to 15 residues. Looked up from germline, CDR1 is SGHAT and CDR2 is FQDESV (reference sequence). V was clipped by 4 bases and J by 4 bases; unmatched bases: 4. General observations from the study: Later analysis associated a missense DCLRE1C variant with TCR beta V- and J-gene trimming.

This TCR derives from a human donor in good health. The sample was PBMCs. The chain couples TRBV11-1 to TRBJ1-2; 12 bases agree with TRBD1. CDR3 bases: TGTGCCAGCAGCTCGGTGGGACAGGGGGCCTATGGCTACACCTTC. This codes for CASSSVGQGAYGYTF. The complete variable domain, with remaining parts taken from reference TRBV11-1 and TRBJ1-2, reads EAEVAQSPRYKITEKSQAVAFWCDPISGHATLYWYRQILGQGPELLVQFQDESVVDDSQLPKDRFSAERLKGVDSTLKIQPAELGDSAMYLCASSSVGQGAYGYTFGSGTRLTVV.